Here is one TCR beta chain with its context. The V gene lost 6 bases and the J gene lost 2 bases, with 13 bases spanning the gap. The CDR3 totals 14 residues. Germline-derived CDR1 and CDR2 are MDHEN and SYDVKM. This sample was included in a study of cytomegalovirus exposure and HLA in healthy donors. PCR amplification relied on 60 Vbeta primers (plus 13 Jbeta primers). Sequencing used immunoSEQ multiplex PCR; TCRdb keeps in-frame clones, though not all of them. Of around 160,000 clones in the sample, approximately 80% were seen once. The receptor comes from a woman younger than 35 in good health and CMV-seronegative. The sample was PBMCs. This rearrangement joins TRBV28 to TRBJ1-2; D is possibly TRBD1 (6 bases). The CDR3 region is CASRGAGGNYGYTF. The CDR3 bases are TGTGCCAGCAGGGGGGCAGGAGGCAACTATGGCTACACCTTC.